The 20 T cell receptor beta chains below come from one sample, sequenced in a study of blood T cell repertoires in COVID-19. Some clones are missing from TCRdb's copy, which holds only in-frame ones; the method was immunoSEQ multiplex PCR. The sample carries hundreds of thousands of clones, around 88% recorded once. The sequencing input was peripheral blood. These receptors all come from a woman aged 50 to 65 with acute or convalescent COVID-19.

V is TRBV27 and J is TRBJ1-2, with 8 positions matching TRBD1. The junction had 13 bases not matched to a gene; V was cut back by 6 bases and J by 7 bases. The CDR3 is 15 amino acids. The germline V gene has CDR1 MNHEY and CDR2 SMNVEV (reference sequence). CDR3 sequence (DNA): TGTGCCAGCAGATCCTTTGAACAGGGGGTCTCTGGCTACACCTTC. Its protein product is CASRSFEQGVSGYTF.

This sequence joins TRBV7-2 and TRBJ2-5, with unresolved D. V lost 2 bases and J lost 5, with 12 bases in between. The V gene's germline CDR1 is SGHTA and CDR2 FQGNSA. The CDR3 spans 14 residues. The CDR3 nucleotides are TGTGCCAGCAGCTTATTCTTTCCCGAGGAGACCCAGTACTTC. This translates into CASSLFFPEETQYF.

V gene TRBV11-2 combines with J gene TRBJ2-1; TRBD2 matches 12 bases. V gave up 8 bases and J gave up 3 bases; unmatched junction bases: 5. Germline V gene sequence: CDR1 SGHAT, CDR2 FQNNGV. The CDR3 covers 15 residues. CDR3 bases: TGTGCCAGCGGAAGGACTAGCGGGGACTACAATGAGCAGTTCTTC. It translates to CASGRTSGDYNEQFF. The variable domain in full, with the rest retrieved from reference TRBV11-2 and TRBJ2-1, is EAGVAQSPRYKIIEKRQSVAFWCNPISGHATLYWYQQILGQGPKLLIQFQNNGVVDDSQLPKDRFSAERLKGVDSTLKIQPAKLEDSAVYLCASGRTSGDYNEQFFGPGTRLTVL.

The chain combines TRBV24-1 with TRBJ2-1; 7 bases are shared with TRBD1. Germline CDR1 KGHDR, CDR2 SFDVKD. The CDR3 is made up of 15 amino acids. Trimming at V came to 4 bases and at J to 5 bases, leaving 7 bases not matched to a gene. The DNA of the CDR3 is TGTGCCACCAGTGAGTCCAGGGGGAAAAACAATGAGCAGTTCTTC. Translation: CATSESRGKNNEQFF.

The rearrangement links TRBV5-1 to TRBJ2-2; D is unclear. Between the trimmed V and J ends, which lost 1 base and 1 base, there was a span of 5 bases. The CDR3 totals 14 residues. Looked up from germline, CDR1 is SGHRS and CDR2 is YFSETQ. The CDR3: CASSLSLNTGELFF. The CDR3, as DNA: TGCGCCAGCAGCTTGTCTCTGAACACCGGGGAGCTGTTTTTT.

The chain combines TRBV7-2 with TRBJ2-2; 7 positions match TRBD1. The V and J ends lost 6 bases and 6 bases, in that order; junction bases with no gene match: 10. CDR3 length: 15 amino acids. Germline V gives CDR1 SGHTA, CDR2 FQGNSA. This CDR3 reads CASRVGGSSAGELFF. The CDR3 DNA reads as TGTGCCAGCAGAGTAGGGGGCTCTTCGGCCGGGGAGCTGTTTTTT.

In regard to this clone: This CDR3 is also generated by other DNA sequences in the sample. The genes are TRBV5-6 and TRBJ2-7; D gene uncertain. V lost 2 bases and J 0 bases, leaving 9 bases between the germline ends. The germline V gene has CDR1 SGHDT and CDR2 YYEEEE. The CDR3 length is 14 residues. For the CDR3, the DNA is TGTGCCAGCAGCTTTCCCTCTAGCTCCTACGAGCAGTACTTC. Its protein is CASSFPSSSYEQYF.

V gene TRBV7-9 combines with J gene TRBJ2-5; TRBD1 matches 10 bases. Looked up from germline, CDR1 is SEHNR and CDR2 is FQNEAQ (reference sequence). The V and J ends lost 5 bases and 5 bases, in that order; junction bases with no gene match: 5. This CDR3 has 14 residues. CDR3 coding DNA: TGTGCCAGCAGCCATGGACAGGGGGTTGAGACCCAGTACTTC. This sequence encodes CASSHGQGVETQYF.

This chain joins TRBV18 and TRBJ1-2, with D possibly being TRBD1 (6 bases). V was shortened by 6 bases and J by 4 bases, with 21 bases between the two germline ends. The CDR3 has 16 amino acids. Looked up from germline, CDR1 is KGHSH and CDR2 is LQKENI. CDR3 nucleotides: TGTGCCAGCTCCCCGAGGCAACAGGGAGATATCTATGGCTACACCTTC. The encoded protein is CASSPRQQGDIYGYTF.

The V and J genes are TRBV7-2 and TRBJ1-3; D unresolved. This CDR3 spans 16 amino acids. V lost 5 bases to trimming and J lost 0 bases, with 14 bases between them. Per germline, CDR1 SGHTA and CDR2 FQGNSA. The CDR3 coding sequence is TGTGCCAGCAGCACCGACATGCCGAGCTCTGGAAACACCATATATTTT. Translating it yields CASSTDMPSSGNTIYF.

The gene calls are TRBV24-1 and TRBJ2-3, with D perhaps TRBD2 (5 bases). The CDR3 has 14 residues. Trimming removed 4 bases from V and 5 bases from J, with 12 bases in between. In germline, CDR1 is KGHDR, CDR2 SFDVKD. In nucleotides, the CDR3 is TGTGCCACCAGTGAAGCCCTAGAGGGAGATACGCAGTATTTT. Amino acid sequence: CATSEALEGDTQYF.

With respect to this clone: The junction departs from the called germline gene at one end, perhaps through a read error. The rearrangement uses TRBV7-7 and TRBJ2-5, with TRBD2 matching 9 bases. This CDR3 has 16 amino acids. The germline V gene encodes CDR1 SSHAT and CDR2 FNYEAQ (reference sequence). The CDR3 nucleotides are TGTGCTAGCAGCCCTGTAGCGGGAGATGAAGGGGAGACCCAGTACTTC. Translation: CASSPVAGDEGETQYF.

This chain connects TRBV7-9 to TRBJ1-5; D might be TRBD1 (6 bases). Trimming stripped 3 bases from V and 3 bases from J, with 12 bases between. The CDR3 is made up of 15 amino acids. The germline gives CDR1 SEHNR, CDR2 FQNEAQ (reference sequence). CDR3 DNA: TGTGCCAGCAGCTTGGGCACAGGGACCAATCAGCCCCAGCATTTT. Amino acids: CASSLGTGTNQPQHF.

This clone has more than one count but fewer than ten. This rearrangement joins TRBV19 to TRBJ2-2; 8 bases map to TRBD2. The J segment lost 7 bases and the V segment lost 8 bases, leaving 6 bases of the junction unmatched. Germline loops: CDR1 LNHDA, CDR2 SQIVND (reference sequence). This CDR3 spans 13 amino acids. The CDR3 nucleotides are TGTGCCAGTGGCGGGGGGCGAAACGGGGAGCTGTTTTTT. Amino acids: CASGGGRNGELFF.

V is TRBV5-1 and J is TRBJ1-4; D call uncertain. Germline V gives CDR1 SGHRS, CDR2 YFSETQ. This CDR3 has 12 amino acids. V shed 2 bases and J shed 3 bases, with 2 bases lying between them. CDR3 residues: CASSFANEKLFF. The CDR3 region has the DNA TGCGCCAGCAGCTTCGCTAATGAAAAACTGTTTTTT.

The chain employs TRBV27 and TRBJ2-3; 7 nucleotides align to TRBD2. This CDR3 is built from 15 residues. Germline V gives CDR1 MNHEY, CDR2 SMNVEV (reference sequence). With V trimmed by 6 bases and J by 6 bases, 12 bases remained unmatched. This chain's CDR3 is CASSHPRGGPDTQYF. CDR3 nucleotide sequence: TGTGCCAGCAGCCACCCTAGGGGAGGGCCCGATACGCAGTATTTT.

J is TRBJ1-5 and V is TRBV5-6, with 8 bases identical to TRBD1. CDR1 is SGHDT, CDR2 YYEEEE, per germline. The CDR3 contains 15 residues. J was trimmed by 1 base and V by 3 bases; bases with no gene match: 3. CDR3 residues: CASSSGQGSNQPQHF. The CDR3 DNA reads TGTGCCAGCAGCTCCGGACAGGGAAGCAATCAGCCCCAGCATTTT.

This clone is a singleton in its sample. The rearrangement uses TRBV24-1 and TRBJ2-7; 7 bases line up with TRBD1. V trimming: 4 bases; J trimming: 2 bases; junction bases outside the gene matches: 7. There are 15 residues in the CDR3. CDR1 is KGHDR and CDR2 is SFDVKD in the germline V gene. CDR3 bases: TGTGCCACCAGTGACCCGTCCGGGACAGCCTACGAGCAGTACTTC. Translation gives CATSDPSGTAYEQYF.

This clone has just a few counts. This chain uses TRBV5-1 with TRBJ1-2; 9 nucleotides line up with TRBD1. The CDR3 loop spans 16 amino acids. From germline, CDR1 is SGHRS and CDR2 YFSETQ. With V trimmed by 2 bases and J by 3 bases, 8 bases remained unmatched. CDR3 sequence reads: CASSFGDREYDYGYTF. CDR3 in DNA: TGCGCCAGCAGCTTTGGGGACAGGGAGTACGACTATGGCTACACCTTC.

This clone has a handful of counts. CDR3 sequence reads: CATVAGEVNEQFF. The CDR3 DNA reads as TGTGCCACGGTAGCGGGAGAGGTCAATGAGCAGTTCTTC. The V call is TRBV10-3, the J call TRBJ2-1; 9 nucleotides line up with TRBD2. Per germline, CDR1 ENHRY and CDR2 SYGVKD. The V gene end was trimmed by 10 bases and the J gene end by 6 bases; junction bases not matched to a gene: 7. The CDR3 loop spans 13 amino acids.